This T cell receptor (beta chain) was sequenced for a study of shared clonotypes between healthy human individuals. Clones were sequenced by immunoSEQ multiplex PCR, and TCRdb holds only the in-frame ones, with some missing. The sample has about 2 million clones, 85% to 95% seen once. There are 15 residues in the CDR3. Germline V gene data show CDR1 as MGHDK and CDR2 as SYGVNS. J was trimmed by 5 bases and V by 7 bases; bases with no gene match: 5. The chain joins TRBV25-1 to TRBJ2-1, with 13 positions matching TRBD2. This TCR came from a man aged 18 to 29 in good health. Material for sequencing was naive CD4+ T cells sorted from blood. Subset reported: CD45RA+ positively selected. The CDR3 here is CASTPTSGRNNEQFF. The CDR3 nucleotides read TGTGCCAGCACCCCGACTAGCGGGAGGAACAATGAGCAGTTCTTC.